The sequence of this T cell receptor (beta chain) was determined in a study of blood T cell repertoires in COVID-19. Each participant's cohort was designated according to participant-reported clinical history. Germline assignment: CDR1 SGHNT and CDR2 YENEEA. The CDR3 is 17 amino acids. V lost 1 base, J lost 0 bases, and 13 bases lay in between. Sequencing used immunoSEQ multiplex PCR; TCRdb keeps in-frame clones, though not all of them. The sample comprises approximately 220,000 clones, about 86% of which are singletons, and approximately 4.2% rests with the top ten. The source of this sequence is a woman aged 40 to 49 with acute COVID-19. Sequencing input: PBMCs or T cells enriched from blood (not recorded which). The chain carries TRBV11-3 and TRBJ1-3; no reliable D call. The CDR3 region has the DNA TGTGCCAGCAGCTTAGGTACCAGCCGGAGCTCTGGAAACACCATATATTTT. This sequence encodes CASSLGTSRSSGNTIYF.